These 19 T cell receptor beta chains were sequenced from one sample in a study of blood T cell repertoires in COVID-19. The table came from immunoSEQ multiplex PCR; TCRdb's copy has only in-frame clones and leaves some out. The table includes around 150,000 clones, almost 80% detected once. The sequencing sample was made of peripheral blood. Every receptor here comes from a man in his sixties who had recovered from COVID-19.

The chain combines TRBV19 with TRBJ1-2; 12 bases match TRBD1. This CDR3 has 15 residues. V dropped 10 bases and J dropped 8; count of bases not matched to a gene: 14. Germline-derived CDR1 and CDR2 are LNHDA and SQIVND (reference sequence). The CDR3 sequence is CATRDRGRVSEGYTF. CDR3 nucleotides: TGTGCCACACGGGACAGGGGGCGCGTAAGTGAAGGCTACACCTTC.

On this clone itself: Other DNA sequences in the same sample also yield this CDR3. The CDR3 is CASRLYGTPSYEQYF. CDR3 in DNA: TGTGCCAGCAGGCTCTACGGGACACCCTCCTACGAGCAGTACTTC. The gene calls are TRBV6-5 and TRBJ2-7, with D maybe TRBD1 (6 bases). The CDR3 contains 15 residues. The V end lost 6 bases, the J end lost 0 bases, and 15 bases lay between the germline ends. Germline CDR1 reads MNHEY; CDR2 reads SVGAGI.

The gene calls are TRBV7-3 and TRBJ2-3, with D possibly matching TRBD1 (6 bases). Germline CDR1 SGHTA, CDR2 FQGTGA. The CDR3 is made up of 15 amino acids. Trimming took off 5 bases at V and 3 bases at J, with 15 bases between the two ends. As DNA, the CDR3 is TGTGCCAGCAGCGTACAGGGTGGTCTGACAGATACGCAGTATTTT. It translates to CASSVQGGLTDTQYF.

The chain employs TRBV7-9 and TRBJ2-1, with D possibly matching TRBD2 (5 bases). The length of the CDR3 is 11 residues. Germline values: CDR1 SEHNR, CDR2 FQNEAQ (reference sequence). V was shortened by 4 bases and J by 10 bases, with 8 bases between the two germline ends. The CDR3 protein is CASSSGLEQFF. The CDR3 nucleotides read TGTGCCAGCAGCTCCGGACTGGAGCAGTTCTTC.

Here the CDR3 reads CASSLDPGVGTGELFF. In DNA form, the CDR3 reads TGTGCCAGCAGCTTAGATCCAGGGGTGGGCACCGGGGAGCTGTTTTTT. The genes are TRBV7-2 and TRBJ2-2; D is possibly TRBD1 (6 bases). Trimming removed 1 base from V and 4 bases from J, with 13 bases in between. The CDR3 sequence is 16 residues long. The V gene's germline CDR1 is SGHTA and CDR2 FQGNSA.

V and J are TRBV25-1 and TRBJ1-6; no reliable D call. V was clipped by 4 bases and J by 3 bases, with 19 bases between them. Germline values: CDR1 MGHDK, CDR2 SYGVNS. The CDR3 loop spans 18 amino acids. CDR3: CASSGEIGRLSYNSPLHF. The CDR3 bases are TGTGCCAGCAGTGGGGAGATCGGGAGATTAAGCTATAATTCACCCCTCCACTTT.

V and J are TRBV7-8 and TRBJ1-2; 7 positions match TRBD1. With V trimmed by 1 base and J by 4 bases, 6 bases remained unmatched. The CDR3 is 15 residues long. The V gene's germline CDR1 is SGHVS and CDR2 FQNEAQ. CDR3: CASSLGPGQTYGYTF. CDR3 DNA: TGTGCCAGCAGCTTAGGTCCGGGACAGACCTATGGCTACACCTTC.

This chain uses TRBV6-5 with TRBJ2-5; tentative D call: TRBD2 (6 bases). The V end was cut by 4 bases, the J end by 5 bases, with 14 bases between. Germline CDR1 MNHEY, CDR2 SVGAGI. The CDR3 runs to 14 residues. The CDR3 reads CASSFQGGGETQYF. In DNA form, the CDR3 reads TGTGCCAGCAGTTTCCAAGGTGGAGGGGAGACCCAGTACTTC.

J is TRBJ1-6 and V is TRBV9, with TRBD1 matching 10 bases. The CDR3 extends over 16 amino acids. Looked up from germline, CDR1 is SGDLS and CDR2 is YYNGEE. Losses at the gene ends were 4 bases for V and 9 bases for J; bases not matched to a gene: 10. CDR3 sequence reads: CASSPSGQGDGSPLHF. The CDR3 coding sequence is TGTGCCAGCAGCCCCTCTGGACAGGGGGACGGTTCACCCCTCCACTTT.

This clone was seen only once. The J gene is TRBJ1-5, the V gene TRBV6-1; D perhaps matches TRBD1 (6 bases). The V end lost 3 bases, the J end lost 7 bases, and 16 bases lay between the germline ends. Germline V gene sequence: CDR1 MNHNS, CDR2 SASEGT. The CDR3 extends over 15 amino acids. CDR3 residues: CASSEAGAAKQPQHF. The CDR3 DNA follows: TGTGCCAGCAGTGAGGCAGGGGCTGCTAAACAGCCCCAGCATTTT.

The chain combines TRBV4-2 with TRBJ2-1, with 11 bases fitting TRBD2. The germline V gene encodes CDR1 LGHNA and CDR2 YNFKEQ. V dropped 1 base and J dropped 9; count of bases not matched to a gene: 5. The CDR3 length is 15 residues. The CDR3 here is CASSQATSGGVEQFF. CDR3 nucleotides: TGTGCCAGCAGCCAAGCAACTAGCGGGGGTGTTGAGCAGTTCTTC.

The chain carries TRBV28 and TRBJ2-6, with D maybe TRBD2 (5 bases). The germline V and J ends were trimmed by 1 base and 0 bases, with 7 bases remaining between them. In germline, CDR1 is MDHEN, CDR2 SYDVKM. This CDR3 has 16 amino acids. CDR3 region: CASSLLGSSGANVLTF. The CDR3 region has the DNA TGTGCCAGCAGTTTATTAGGGAGCTCTGGGGCCAACGTCCTGACTTTC.

This chain links TRBV2 with TRBJ2-7, with 8 bases fitting TRBD2. Germline V gene data show CDR1 as SNHLY and CDR2 as FYNNEI. The CDR3 is 14 amino acids. V gave up 4 bases and J gave up 4 bases; unmatched junction bases: 6. The CDR3, as DNA: TGTGCCAGCAGTGTGGAGCGGGAGTCGTACGAGCAGTACTTC. This encodes CASSVERESYEQYF.

The V call is TRBV27, the J call TRBJ1-1; the match to TRBD1 covers 8 bases. Germline CDR1 is MNHEY and CDR2 is SMNVEV (reference sequence). CDR3 length equals 15 residues. V lost 6 bases to trimming and J lost 1 base; unmatched junction nucleotides: 7. The CDR3 loop is CASRDRALGNTEAFF. DNA of the CDR3: TGTGCCAGCAGGGACAGGGCACTTGGGAACACTGAAGCTTTCTTT.

This chain connects TRBV6-4 to TRBJ2-1; TRBD2 might be the D (7 bases). Germline loops: CDR1 MRHNA, CDR2 SNTAGT. The CDR3 is 15 residues long. V dropped 4 bases and J dropped 7 bases, with 17 bases sitting between them. The CDR3 loop reads CASSVTAGDNNEQFF. The DNA for the CDR3 is TGTGCCAGCAGTGTCACGGCGGGGGACAATAATGAGCAGTTCTTC.

This clone was found a few times. The chain recombines TRBV19 with TRBJ1-5; TRBD1 matches 8 bases. J gave up 3 bases and V 7 bases, and 8 bases lay outside the gene matches. Germline-derived CDR1 and CDR2 are LNHDA and SQIVND (reference sequence). CDR3 length: 15 residues. CDR3 nucleotide sequence: TGTGCCAGTATCGCGGACAGGGTATCCAATCAGCCCCAGCATTTT. Protein product: CASIADRVSNQPQHF.

This chain uses TRBV6-2 or TRBV6-3 with TRBJ2-3; TRBD2 matches 8 bases. Trimming cost V 6 bases and J 3 bases; bases outside gene matches: 14. CDR3 length: 17 residues. Germline V gives CDR1 MNHEY, CDR2 SVGEGT. As DNA, the CDR3 is TGTGCCAGCAGACCTACCACCGGGACTAGAGGAACAGATACGCAGTATTTT. This sequence encodes CASRPTTGTRGTDTQYF.

The chain joins TRBV5-1 to TRBJ2-1, with 8 bases fitting TRBD2. The CDR3 runs 15 residues. Germline loops: CDR1 SGHRS, CDR2 YFSETQ. The J segment lost 10 bases and the V segment lost 0 bases, leaving 9 bases of the junction unmatched. The CDR3 sequence: CASSLEAGETMEQFF. The CDR3 DNA follows: TGCGCCAGCAGCTTGGAAGCGGGGGAAACAATGGAGCAGTTCTTC.

The genes are TRBV12-3 or TRBV12-4 and TRBJ2-7, with D uncertain. This CDR3 is 13 amino acids long. Trimming left V 3 bases short and J 2 bases short, with 8 bases between. CDR3 sequence reads: CASSFGQAYEQYF. In DNA form, the CDR3 reads TGTGCCAGCAGTTTTGGGCAGGCCTACGAGCAGTACTTC.